Sequencing of this T cell receptor (beta chain) was carried out in a study of cytomegalovirus exposure and HLA in healthy donors. Concerning this clone itself: Its antigen is not known.

In germline, CDR1 is LGHNA, CDR2 YSLEER. The V end was cut by 4 bases, the J end by 7 bases, with 7 bases between. The CDR3 is made up of 12 amino acids. Study-wide points: The TCR clusters that emerged in the first cohort tended, a later analysis found, to co-occur in the 95 to 150 validation repertoires. A few CMV-associated chains proved CMV antigen-specific in vitro. The study found most TCR sequences rare, yet found some public TCRs in many donors.

Sequenced by immunoSEQ multiplex PCR; TCRdb stores in-frame clones only, minus some. Altogether a few hundred thousand clones are present, roughly 90% being singletons, with the ten largest covering 0.92%. The sequencing input was PBMCs. This chain connects TRBV4-3 to TRBJ2-2; maybe TRBD2 (5 bases). The sequence was obtained from a woman aged 18-35 years in good health and CMV-seronegative. This CDR3 is CASSRRGGELFF. CDR3 DNA sequence: TGCGCCAGCAGCCGCCGGGGCGGGGAGCTGTTTTTT.